This passage covers 2 T cell receptor beta chains from one sample sequenced in a study of Ad26.COV2.S vaccination and SARS-CoV-2 variants. Assay used: immunoSEQ multiplex PCR; TCRdb lists only in-frame clones, some missing. The sample yields hundreds of thousands of clones, about 89% seen once. Treatment meaning: approximately 18 received Ad26.COV2.S at low or high dose, single or two shots; roughly 5 received placebo; per-sample allocation not given. Day 63 following the first vaccine or placebo injection was when the samples were taken. The specimen was peripheral blood, collected in a trial of Ad26.COV2.S vaccine versus placebo. These receptors were taken from a person aged 18-65 years who received the Ad26.COV2.S COVID-19 vaccine or a placebo.

This clone has just a few counts. A read error may account for a junction end that differs from germline. The chain uses TRBV6-1 and TRBJ2-2, with a possible D match to TRBD2 (5 bases). Germline CDR1 MNHNS, CDR2 SASEGT. The CDR3 is made up of 17 amino acids. The CDR3 sequence is CASREGTRTGNTGELFF. The CDR3 coding sequence is TGTGCCAGCAGGGAAGGAACTAGGACTGGGAACACCGGGGAGCTGTTTTTT.

This clone was observed once. The V and J genes are TRBV11-2 and TRBJ1-1; 8 positions agree with TRBD1. The CDR3 is 13 residues long. The V segment lost 5 bases and the J segment 4 bases; nucleotides outside the gene matches: 3. Germline V lookup: CDR1 SGHAT, CDR2 FQNNGV. The CDR3 here is CASSDTGGTEAFF. The DNA of the CDR3 is TGTGCCAGCAGCGACACAGGGGGCACTGAAGCTTTCTTT.